This is a list of T cell receptor beta chains from one sample in a study of blood T cell repertoires in COVID-19. TCRdb keeps only in-frame clones here, not all; method: immunoSEQ multiplex PCR. The data contain tens of thousands of clones, 85% to 90% of them seen just once; the ten biggest clones take up roughly 28%. The sequenced sample was peripheral blood. All receptors derive from a human donor in a cohort sampled during active COVID-19. The conserved cysteine and the conserved F or W are not part of the CDR3 here. Only part of the rows carry a size: once, few, many, or a class if the clone is expanded.

v_gene	abundance	j_gene	CDR3aa
TRBV11-2	NA	TRBJ2-7	ASSRGYEQY
TRBV19	NA	TRBJ2-2	ASSIQGTGELF
TRBV19	few	TRBJ1-2	ASKREGSLYGYT
TRBV9	NA	TRBJ2-1	ASSTTGGAMNEQF
TRBV2	NA	TRBJ2-7	ASTWTTPGVQY
TRBV18	NA	TRBJ2-5	ASSPLGVQETQY
TRBV27	NA	TRBJ1-6	ASSPRLNSDSPLH
TRBV5-5	NA	TRBJ1-1	ASSSAWVQGALLGTF
TRBV30	NA	TRBJ1-1	AGVVESPTEAF
TRBV7-9	NA	TRBJ2-3	ASSSSGWAQY
TRBV30	NA	TRBJ1-6	AWSTTRESPLH
TRBV6-6	NA	TRBJ1-1	ASNPRGTYTEAF
TRBV29-1	NA	TRBJ1-2	SVEGGSGEGGYT
TRBV5-5	NA	TRBJ2-3	ASSLVPVRGTDTQY
TRBV30	NA	TRBJ2-5	AWSVGGQGGETQY
TRBV10-3	NA	TRBJ2-1	AIREVGGISYNEQF
TRBV2	NA	TRBJ1-2	ASSGDRANYGYT
TRBV5-5	NA	TRBJ2-3	ASSLLADTDTQY
TRBV7-2	once	TRBJ2-2	ASSPGFNTGELF
TRBV2	NA	TRBJ2-5	ASNSGGGRETQY
TRBV27	once	TRBJ2-7	ASSGTGGYYEQY
TRBV7-2	NA	TRBJ2-7	ASSSDRSRGEQY
TRBV5-8	NA	TRBJ1-2	ASSIGTGGNYGYT
TRBV4-2	NA	TRBJ2-6	ASSPGRGSGANVLT
TRBV7-9	NA	TRBJ2-7	ASSLGVQYEQY
TRBV4-1	NA	TRBJ1-4	ASSPSYSRGNEKLF
TRBV30	NA	TRBJ1-1	AWGPGTNTEAF
TRBV5-1	NA	TRBJ2-1	ASSLGPGSSSYNEQF
TRBV3-1/TRBV3-2	NA	TRBJ1-5	ASSRGAGNSQPQH
TRBV3-1/TRBV3-2	NA	TRBJ1-2	ASSQLAANYGYT
TRBV27	NA	TRBJ1-6	ASSSQGSLNSPLH
TRBV7-2	NA	TRBJ2-5	ASSLTGLLETQY
TRBV6-1	NA	TRBJ1-3	ASSESGGSGNTIY
TRBV3-1/TRBV3-2	NA	TRBJ1-6	ASSQGWTGENSPLH
TRBV12-5	NA	TRBJ2-1	ASGSRIAGKDNNEQF
TRBV18	NA	TRBJ1-3	ASSPPGVSSGNTIY
TRBV7-6	NA	TRBJ2-1	ASSFGDRAYNEQF
TRBV18	NA	TRBJ2-1	ASSPIQGAGEQF
TRBV7-2	NA	TRBJ2-1	ASSRSGGTYNEQF
TRBV6-6	NA	TRBJ2-3	ALGSNGDTQY
TRBV4-2	NA	TRBJ2-1	ASSQAPSGVYNEQF
TRBV10-3	once	TRBJ1-5	AISEGTGGGNQPQH
TRBV6-5	NA	TRBJ2-3	ASSTGWVSTDTQY
TRBV5-1	NA	TRBJ2-7	ASSLVGPQGSYEQY
TRBV3-1/TRBV3-2	NA	TRBJ1-2	ASSLGRVDGYT
TRBV5-1	NA	TRBJ1-1	ASSRLLQGTEAF
TRBV6-1	NA	TRBJ1-6	ASSELGTDNSPLH
TRBV30	NA	TRBJ1-3	AWSVSASSGNTIY
TRBV30	NA	TRBJ2-2	AWSVKTGIPGELF
TRBV7-3	once	TRBJ2-7	ASSLKGQGHEQY
TRBV15	NA	TRBJ1-1	ATSRKSTVSEAF
TRBV19	NA	TRBJ2-6	ASSIRVSGANVLT
TRBV6-5	NA	TRBJ2-7	ASSSFLAGGREQY
TRBV28	NA	TRBJ2-7	ASHYAYEQY
TRBV5-1	once	TRBJ1-1	ASSLSYFGTADTEAF
TRBV5-1	NA	TRBJ1-6	ASSLTSGGPYNSPLH
TRBV11-3	once	TRBJ2-1	ASSSRGGGGVEQF
TRBV2	NA	TRBJ2-3	ASKGDYPTDTQY
TRBV13	NA	TRBJ2-5	ASSGPGGTQY
TRBV30	NA	TRBJ2-7	AWSVRAGVG